This TCR beta chain came from a study of T cell changes during pregnancy in multiple sclerosis. V lost 2 bases to trimming and J lost 7 bases, with 11 bases between them. CDR3 length equals 13 residues. The germline V gene encodes CDR1 MDHEN and CDR2 SYDVKM. TCRdb keeps only in-frame clones here, not all; method: immunoSEQ multiplex PCR. The sample contains tens of thousands of clones, 85% to 95% of which appear only once. The receptor was derived from a female donor with multiple sclerosis, enrolled in a pregnancy study. The V call is TRBV28, the J call TRBJ1-2; tentatively, D is TRBD1 (6 bases). Sequenced here: CD4+ T cells from peripheral blood mononuclear cells, sampled in the third trimester of pregnancy. This CDR3 reads CASSLGGAFGYTF. The CDR3 bases are TGTGCCAGCAGTTTAGGGGGGGCGTTTGGCTACACCTTC.